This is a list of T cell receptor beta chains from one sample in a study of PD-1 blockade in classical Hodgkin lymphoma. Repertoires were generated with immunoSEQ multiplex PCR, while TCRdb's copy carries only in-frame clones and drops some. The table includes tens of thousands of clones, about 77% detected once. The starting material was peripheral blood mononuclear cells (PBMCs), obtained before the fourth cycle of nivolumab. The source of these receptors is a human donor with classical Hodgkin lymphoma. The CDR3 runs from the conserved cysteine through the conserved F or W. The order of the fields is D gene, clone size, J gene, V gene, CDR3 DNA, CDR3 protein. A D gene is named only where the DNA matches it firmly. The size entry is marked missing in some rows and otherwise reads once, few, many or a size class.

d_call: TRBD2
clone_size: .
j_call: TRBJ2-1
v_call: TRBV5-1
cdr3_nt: TGCGCCAGCAGCTTCGGACTAGCGGGAGGGTACACTGAGCAGTTCTTC
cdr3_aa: CASSFGLAGGYTEQFF

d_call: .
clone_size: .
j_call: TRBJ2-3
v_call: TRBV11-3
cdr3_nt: TGTGCCAGCAGCTTAGATCGTGGACTTCGCACAGATACGCAGTATTTT
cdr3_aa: CASSLDRGLRTDTQYF

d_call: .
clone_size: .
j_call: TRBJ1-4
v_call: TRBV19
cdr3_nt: TGTGCCAGTAGTAACATGTACAGGACACAGGAAAAACTGTTTTTT
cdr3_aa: CASSNMYRTQEKLFF

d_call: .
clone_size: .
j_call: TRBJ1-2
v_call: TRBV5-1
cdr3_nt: TGCGCCAGCAGCTTGGAGATAAATTATGGCTACACCTTC
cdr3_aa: CASSLEINYGYTF

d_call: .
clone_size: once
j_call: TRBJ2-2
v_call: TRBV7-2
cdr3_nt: TGTGCCAGCAGCTTAGTCGGCGGGGTGAACACCGGGGAGCTGTTTTTT
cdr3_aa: CASSLVGGVNTGELFF

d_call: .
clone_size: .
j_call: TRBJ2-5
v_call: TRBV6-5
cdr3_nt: TGTGCCAGCAGTTACTCGATCGGGCCACAAGAGACCCAGTACTTC
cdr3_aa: CASSYSIGPQETQYF

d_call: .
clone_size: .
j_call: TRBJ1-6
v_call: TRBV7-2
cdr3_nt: TGTGCCAGCAGCTTAATTCCAAATAATTCACCCCTCCACTTT
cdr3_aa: CASSLIPNNSPLHF

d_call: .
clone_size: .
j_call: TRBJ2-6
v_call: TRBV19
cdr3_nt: TGTGCCAGTAGTATGGTTGGGGCAGCCTCCGGTGGGGCCAACGTCCTGACTTTC
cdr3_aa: CASSMVGAASGGANVLTF

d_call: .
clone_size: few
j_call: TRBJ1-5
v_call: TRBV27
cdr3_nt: TGTGCCAGCAGTTCCAACGACTTCTCCCCCCAGCATTTT
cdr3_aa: CASSSNDFSPQHF

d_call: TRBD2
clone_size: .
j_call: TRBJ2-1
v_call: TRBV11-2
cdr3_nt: TGTGCCAGCAGCGTCGGACTAGCGGGGGGCTCCTACAATGAGCAGTTCTTC
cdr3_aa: CASSVGLAGGSYNEQFF

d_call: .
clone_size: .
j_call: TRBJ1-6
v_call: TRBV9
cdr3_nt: TGTGCCAGCAGCGTAGAGGCAGGGCCCAGGGGAGGACGCCTCCACTTT
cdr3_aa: CASSVEAGPRGGRLHF

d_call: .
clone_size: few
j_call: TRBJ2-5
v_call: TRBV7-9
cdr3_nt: TGTGCCAGCAGTTCCCAAGAGACCCAGTACTTC
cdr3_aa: CASSSQETQYF

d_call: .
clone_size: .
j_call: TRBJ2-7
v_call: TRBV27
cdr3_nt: TGTGCCAGCAGCTCGTCTACAAGCTCCTACGAGCAGTACTTC
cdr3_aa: CASSSSTSSYEQYF

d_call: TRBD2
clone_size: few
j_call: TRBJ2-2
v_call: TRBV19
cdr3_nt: TGTGCCAGTAGTAATATGGGAGGGCTAGCGCTCACCGGGGAGCTGTTTTTT
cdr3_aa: CASSNMGGLALTGELFF

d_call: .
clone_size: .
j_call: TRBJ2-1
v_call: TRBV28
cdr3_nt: TGTGCCAGCAGTTTAGGCTCCCCCAATGAGCAGTTCTTC
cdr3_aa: CASSLGSPNEQFF

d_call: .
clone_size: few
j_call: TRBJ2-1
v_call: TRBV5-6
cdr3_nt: TGTGCCAGCAGCTTAACCCCAATCTCCTACAATGAGCAGTTCTTC
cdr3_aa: CASSLTPISYNEQFF

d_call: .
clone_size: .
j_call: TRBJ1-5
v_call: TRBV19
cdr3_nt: TGTGCCAGTAGTCGTCCACCTCGGGGGCCCCAGCATTTT
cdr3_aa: CASSRPPRGPQHF

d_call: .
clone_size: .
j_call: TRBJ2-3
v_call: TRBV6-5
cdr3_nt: TGTGCCAGCAGACCTCCACTAGCTACAGATACGCAGTATTTT
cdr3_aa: CASRPPLATDTQYF

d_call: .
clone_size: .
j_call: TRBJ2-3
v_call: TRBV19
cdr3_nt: TGTGCCAGTAGTACCCGCACAGATACGCAGTATTTT
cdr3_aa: CASSTRTDTQYF

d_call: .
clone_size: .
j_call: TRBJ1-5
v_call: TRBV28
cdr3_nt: TGTGCCAGCAGTTTGCGCGAGGATCAGCCCCAGCATTTT
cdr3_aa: CASSLREDQPQHF

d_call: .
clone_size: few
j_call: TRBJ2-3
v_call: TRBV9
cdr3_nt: TGTGCCAGCAGCCCAAGGAGGGCCGCAGATACGCAGTATTTT
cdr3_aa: CASSPRRAADTQYF

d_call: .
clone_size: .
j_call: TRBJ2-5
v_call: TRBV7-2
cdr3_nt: TGTGCCAGCAGCCCCCCGGGACTTCAAGAGACCCAGTACTTC
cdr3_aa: CASSPPGLQETQYF